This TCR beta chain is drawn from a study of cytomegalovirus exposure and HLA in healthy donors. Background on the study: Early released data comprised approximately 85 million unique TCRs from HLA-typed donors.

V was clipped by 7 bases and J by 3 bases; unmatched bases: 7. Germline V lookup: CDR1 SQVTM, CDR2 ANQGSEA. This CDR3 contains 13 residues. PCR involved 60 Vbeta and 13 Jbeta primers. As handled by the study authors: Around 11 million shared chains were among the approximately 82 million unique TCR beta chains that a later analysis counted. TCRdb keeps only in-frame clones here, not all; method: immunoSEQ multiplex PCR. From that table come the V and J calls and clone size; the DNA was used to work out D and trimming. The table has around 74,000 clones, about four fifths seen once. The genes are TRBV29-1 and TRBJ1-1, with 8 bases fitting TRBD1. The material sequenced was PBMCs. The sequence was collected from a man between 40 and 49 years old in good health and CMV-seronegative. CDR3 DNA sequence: TGCAGCGCTTGGACAGGGTGGGACACTGAAGCTTTCTTT. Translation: CSAWTGWDTEAFF.